This T cell receptor (beta chain) derives from a study of OX40 agonist ivuxolimab in advanced cancers. Some background on the complete study: Ivuxolimab was a fully human IgG2 agonistic monoclonal antibody targeting the costimulatory receptor OX40 (CD134). The dose-escalation cohort was almost 85% male with a mean age of about 65 years, ranging from roughly 20 to 80. The paper covers the monotherapy dose-escalation part of the phase I ivuxolimab trial, which included N of about 51 patients. Partial responses occurred in three dose-escalation patients: two with cutaneous melanoma and one with hepatocellular carcinoma. Intravenous ivuxolimab was administered to patients every 2 weeks at six dose levels: 0.01, 0.1, 0.3, 1.5, 3 and 10 mg/kg. The point of sequencing TCRbeta in the periphery was to test whether ivuxolimab changed TCR sequence diversity and drove clonal T-cell expansion. Among the roughly 50 dose-escalation patients, about 20 had hepatocellular carcinoma, roughly 15 melanoma, 9 renal cell carcinoma and 9 head and neck cancer. Patients were allowed to have had prior anti-PD-1, anti-PD-L1 or anti-CTLA-4 therapy, and around 40% of the dose-escalation patients had previously received checkpoint inhibitors. What the study reported, not specific to this receptor: Which antigens the clonally expanded peripheral T cells were specific for was not determined. In partial responders in the 0.1-3.0 mg/kg groups, normalized peripheral clonal expansion was found to be among the lowest, especially among CD8+ T cells. After ivuxolimab, expanded clones were on average more numerous among CD8+ T cells than among CD4+ T cells. At doses of 0.1 to 3.0 mg/kg, clonal expansion of both CD4+ and CD8+ blood T cells was observed from baseline to week 6. Low levels of normalized T-cell clonal expansion were also seen in some patients who did not respond.

Genomic DNA was isolated from the sorted cells so that the TCRbeta CDR3 region could be sequenced. The immunoSEQ Assay was used to sequence the TCRbeta CDR3 regions. TCRdb retrieved this table from immuneACCESS and kept in-frame rearrangements only. Not all clones are present; in checked studies, unresolved V genes account for under half, and no reason is known for the remainder. Across this sample there are around 80,000 clones, with about 88% seen only once. The ten largest clones take up over 0.75% of the sample. CDR1 is given as SGHAT and CDR2 as FQNNGV, both from the germline V gene. Relative to germline, V is 3 bases shorter and J is 5 bases shorter, with 8 bases between their ends. The CDR3 goes from the cysteine to the phenylalanine over 13 residues. CDR3 DNA is the only sequence kept; it has 39 bases, read in frame from the first base. Patients with a history of autoimmune disease or receiving systemic immunosuppression were excluded from the trial. In every dose cohort, peripheral blood was drawn for TCR sequencing at baseline, cycle 4 day 1, and cycle 7 day 1. The samples were drawn from a first-in-human, open-label, multicenter phase I dose-escalation trial of ivuxolimab. Adults with locally advanced or metastatic melanoma, renal cell, hepatocellular, or head and neck squamous cell carcinoma were enrolled in the trial. CD4+ and CD8+ T cells were sorted separately from peripheral blood before TCR sequencing.

Comments on this clone: It has no known antigen specificity. There are no base qualities to consult, and no much larger clone falls within one base.

This specimen consisted of CD4+ or CD8+ T cells sorted from blood, obtained in a trial of the OX40 agonist ivuxolimab. The origin of this receptor is an adult with an advanced solid tumor such as melanoma, head and neck, liver or kidney cancer. This receptor chain uses TRBV11-2 and TRBJ2-1; TRBD2 might be the D gene, on 5 matching bases. The nucleotide sequence reads as follows: TGTGCCAGCAGCTTTAAGCGGAACAATGAGCAGTTCTTC. Translated, it reads CASSFKRNNEQFF.